This T cell receptor (beta chain) comes out of a study of cytomegalovirus exposure and HLA in healthy donors. The PCR contained 60 Vbeta and 13 Jbeta primers. Original analysis: Per a later analysis, the number of unique TCR beta chains was approximately 80 million, of which around 10 million were shared. Assay used: immunoSEQ multiplex PCR; TCRdb lists only in-frame clones, some missing. The V and J calls and clone size are taken from that table; D and trimming were inferred from the DNA. The sample contains approximately 140,000 clones, about three quarters of which appear only once. This TCR was sampled from a male donor in good health and CMV-seropositive. Input material: PBMCs.

The CDR3 region has the DNA TGTGCCAGTAGTATCGGAAGCGGGAGCGCCTACGAGCAGTACTTC. This translates into CASSIGSGSAYEQYF. The chain joins TRBV19 to TRBJ2-7, with 8 bases matching TRBD2. Trimming took 3 bases from V and 2 from J; bases not matched to a gene: 6. Looked up from germline, CDR1 is LNHDA and CDR2 is SQIVND (reference sequence). The CDR3 has 15 amino acids.